Presented here are 9 T cell receptor beta chains from one specimen sequenced in a study of T cell responses to AZD1222 COVID-19 vaccine. The protocol was immunoSEQ multiplex PCR, while the TCRdb copy is restricted to in-frame clones and leaves out a portion. The sample comprises 150,000 or so clones, around nine tenths of which are singletons, and more than 5.5% rests with the top ten. Sequencing used peripheral blood, obtained on day 0 of AZD1222 vaccination. The receptors shown here come from an adult in good health.

This CDR3 is CASSYSTAGTGEAFF. In nucleotides, the CDR3 is TGTGCCAGCAGTTACTCGACTGCAGGGACCGGTGAAGCTTTCTTT. The chain links TRBV6-5 to TRBJ1-1, with D perhaps TRBD1 (5 bases). Deletions cut 0 bases from V and 7 bases from J, with 15 bases between. There are 15 residues in the CDR3. Germline assignment: CDR1 MNHEY and CDR2 SVGAGI.

The J gene is TRBJ1-4, the V gene TRBV27; possible D gene TRBD1, 5 bases. The CDR3 is 14 amino acids. V lost 6 bases, J lost 5 bases, and 13 bases lay in between. CDR1 and CDR2 (germline): MNHEY, SMNVEV (reference sequence). The CDR3 region has the DNA TGTGCCAGCAGCCTGACAGCTTCAAATGAAAAACTGTTTTTT. Residues: CASSLTASNEKLFF.

The rearrangement joins TRBV12-3 or TRBV12-4 to TRBJ1-2, with D perhaps matching TRBD1 (6 bases). The CDR3 contains 12 residues. V lost 7 bases and J lost 7, with 13 bases in between. CDR3 DNA: TGTGCCAGCAAGGGGGGGGGCTTTGGCTACACCTTC. As protein: CASKGGGFGYTF.

CDR3 region: CASIPRGQGTYGYTF. The CDR3 DNA sequence: TGTGCCAGCATCCCCCGCGGACAGGGGACCTATGGCTACACCTTC. This chain connects TRBV6-2 or TRBV6-3 to TRBJ1-2, with 9 positions matching TRBD1. There are 15 residues in the CDR3. CDR1 and CDR2 from the germline V gene are MNHEY and SVGEGT. J lost 4 bases, V lost 7 bases, and 10 bases had no gene match.

The chain combines TRBV12-3 or TRBV12-4 with TRBJ2-1; tentatively, D is TRBD2 (6 bases). The CDR3 has 13 residues. Trimming pared 5 bases from V and 12 bases from J, leaving 17 bases between. The CDR3 here is CASSARETSGQFF. CDR3 sequence (DNA): TGTGCCAGCAGTGCCCGGGAGACCTCAGGGCAGTTCTTC.

The chain combines TRBV5-1 with TRBJ2-5; TRBD2 is a possible D gene (5 bases). In germline, CDR1 is SGHRS, CDR2 YFSETQ. The CDR3 is 14 amino acids. The ends were cut back, 3 bases at V and 2 bases at J, with 11 bases in the middle. In nucleotides, the CDR3 is TGCGCCAGCAGCTGGGCGGGCATTCAAGAGACCCAGTACTTC. The encoded protein is CASSWAGIQETQYF.

A remark on this clone: One junction end does not reproduce the germline sequence, and a read error may be involved. This sequence joins TRBV5-6 and TRBJ1-4; D gene uncertain. The CDR3 has 16 residues. CDR1 is SGHDT, CDR2 YYEEEE, per germline. This chain's CDR3 is CASSLSLSTSNGKLFF. CDR3 sequence (DNA): TGTGCCAGCAGCTTGAGTTTATCTACATCTAATGGAAAACTGTTTTTT.

The chain combines TRBV5-4 with TRBJ1-2; D remains ambiguous. With 0 bases removed from V and 8 bases from J, the gap between germline ends came to 11 bases. The CDR3 is made up of 13 amino acids. Per germline, CDR1 SGHNT and CDR2 YYREEE (reference sequence). The DNA for the CDR3 is TGTGCCAGCAGCTTGGATGCAGTAGGCGGCTACACCTTC. Amino acid sequence: CASSLDAVGGYTF.

A single count supports this clone. V and J are TRBV18 and TRBJ1-2; 8 positions match TRBD1. The CDR3 totals 15 residues. With 2 bases clipped from V and 3 bases from J, the junction kept 5 bases outside the gene matches. CDR1 and CDR2 (germline): KGHSH, LQKENI. The CDR3 here is CASSPKAGGDYGYTF. CDR3 DNA: TGTGCCAGCTCACCAAAAGCAGGGGGCGACTATGGCTACACCTTC.